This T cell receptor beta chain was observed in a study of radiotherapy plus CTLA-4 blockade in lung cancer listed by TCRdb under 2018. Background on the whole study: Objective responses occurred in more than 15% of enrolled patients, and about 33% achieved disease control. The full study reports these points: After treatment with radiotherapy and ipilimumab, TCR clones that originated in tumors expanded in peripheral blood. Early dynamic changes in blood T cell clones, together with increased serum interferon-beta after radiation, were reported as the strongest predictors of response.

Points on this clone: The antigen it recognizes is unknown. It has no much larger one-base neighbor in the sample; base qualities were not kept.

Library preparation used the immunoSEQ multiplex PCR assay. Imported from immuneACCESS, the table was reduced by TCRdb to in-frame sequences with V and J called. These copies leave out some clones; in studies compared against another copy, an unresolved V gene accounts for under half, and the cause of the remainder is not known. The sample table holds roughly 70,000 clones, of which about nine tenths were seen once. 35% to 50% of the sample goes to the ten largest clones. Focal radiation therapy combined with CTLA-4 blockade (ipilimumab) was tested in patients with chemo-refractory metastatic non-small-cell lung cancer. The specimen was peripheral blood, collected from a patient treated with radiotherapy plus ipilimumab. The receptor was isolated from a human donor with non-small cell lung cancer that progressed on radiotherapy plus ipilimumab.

The DNA reads as follows: TGTGCCAGCAGTTTTCAGTATAGCAATCAGCCCCAGCATTTT. This encodes CASSFQYSNQPQHF. The sequence links TRBV28 to TRBJ1-5; the D gene is not confidently resolved. Trimming removed 3 bases from V and 0 bases from J, leaving 6 bases between the germline ends. Spanning cysteine to phenylalanine, the CDR3 consists of 14 amino acids. The DNA shown is the 42-base CDR3, in frame from base 1. CDR1 and CDR2 were assigned from the germline V gene as MDHEN and SYDVKM.